The source of this TCR beta chain is a study of beta chain features in type 1 diabetes. For the study at large: Sorted cells from all samples, numbering 100 million to 120 million, were examined. Study observations and caveats: Moderate but significant shortening of TCRB CDR3s was recorded in all four CD4+ subsets from Type 1 diabetes patients.

Every bit of the isolated RNA underwent reverse transcription, so sequencing read expressed TCRB transcripts. The data were produced by immunoSEQ multiplex PCR, yet TCRdb's version contains in-frame clones alone and is incomplete. The profile shows 150,000 to 190,000 clones, over 7.5% of them singletons. Each sorted fraction was over 95% pure. This clone was detected many times. Its antigen is not identified. This CDR3 has 14 residues. V shed 4 bases, J shed 15 bases, and the junction held 13 bases outside the gene matches. CDR1 is PRHDT, CDR2 FYEKMQ, per germline (reference sequence). The specimen was central memory CD4+ T cells from blood. J is TRBJ2-1 and V is TRBV13; 9 bases are shared with TRBD2. The clonotype was recovered from a man aged 18 to 29 in good health. The CDR3 sequence: CASSSGLAVPGTFF. Here the CDR3 DNA reads TGTGCCAGCAGCTCGGGACTAGCTGTGCCCGGGACGTTCTTC. Full variable domain (missing parts from reference TRBV13 and TRBJ2-1): AAGVIQSPRHLIKEKRETATLKCYPIPRHDTVYWYQQGPGQDPQFLISFYEKMQSDKGSIPDRFSAQQFSDYHSELNMSSLELGDSALYFCASSSGLAVPGTFFGPGTRLTVL.